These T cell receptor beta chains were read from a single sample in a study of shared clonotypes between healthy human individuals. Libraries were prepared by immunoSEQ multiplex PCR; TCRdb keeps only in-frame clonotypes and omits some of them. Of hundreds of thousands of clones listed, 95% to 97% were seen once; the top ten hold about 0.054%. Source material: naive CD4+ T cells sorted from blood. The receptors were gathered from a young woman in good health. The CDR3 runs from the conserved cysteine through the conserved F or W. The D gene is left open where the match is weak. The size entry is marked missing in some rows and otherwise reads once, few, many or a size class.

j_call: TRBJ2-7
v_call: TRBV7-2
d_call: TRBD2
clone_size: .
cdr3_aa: CASSLAAGLAARYEQYF
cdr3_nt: TGTGCCAGCAGCTTAGCGGCCGGACTAGCAGCCCGCTACGAGCAGTACTTC

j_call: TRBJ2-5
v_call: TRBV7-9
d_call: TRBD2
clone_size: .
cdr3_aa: CASSSVAGAERTQYF
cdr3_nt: TGTGCCAGCAGCTCTGTAGCGGGGGCCGAACGGACCCAGTACTTC

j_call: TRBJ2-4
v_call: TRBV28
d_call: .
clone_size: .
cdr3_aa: CASSSPQGRGYF
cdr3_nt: TGTGCCAGCAGTTCCCCTCAAGGCAGGGGGTACTTC

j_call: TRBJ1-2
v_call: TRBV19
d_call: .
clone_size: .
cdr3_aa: CASSQDRTLHYGYTF
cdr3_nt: TGTGCCAGTAGTCAGGACAGAACTCTTCACTATGGCTACACCTTC

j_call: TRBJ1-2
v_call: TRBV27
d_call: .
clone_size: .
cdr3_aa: CASSLSWGGSGYTF
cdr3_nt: TGTGCCAGCAGTTTAAGCTGGGGAGGGAGTGGCTACACCTTC

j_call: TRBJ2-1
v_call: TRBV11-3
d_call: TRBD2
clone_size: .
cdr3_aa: CASSISGTSGSYNEQFF
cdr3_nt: TGTGCCAGCAGCATTTCCGGGACTAGCGGATCCTACAATGAGCAGTTCTTC

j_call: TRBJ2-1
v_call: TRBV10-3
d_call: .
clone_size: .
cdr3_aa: CAISEGLGPYNEQFF
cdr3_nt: TGTGCCATCAGTGAGGGGCTAGGACCCTACAATGAGCAGTTCTTC

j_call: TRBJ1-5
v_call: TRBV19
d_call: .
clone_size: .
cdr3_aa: CASMDAGNQPQHF
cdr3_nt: TGTGCCAGCATGGACGCCGGCAATCAGCCCCAGCATTTT

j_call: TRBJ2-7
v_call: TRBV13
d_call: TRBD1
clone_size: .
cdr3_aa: CASSSRQGASYEQYF
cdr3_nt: TGTGCCAGCAGCTCCCGACAGGGGGCTAGCTACGAGCAGTACTTC

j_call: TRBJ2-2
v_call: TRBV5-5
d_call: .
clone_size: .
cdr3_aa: CASSLVWLAGELFF
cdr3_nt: TGTGCCAGCAGCTTGGTATGGCTAGCCGGGGAGCTGTTTTTT

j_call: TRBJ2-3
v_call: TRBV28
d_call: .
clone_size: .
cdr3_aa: CASSESGIPIVPSTDTQYF
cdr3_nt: TGTGCCAGCAGTGAATCCGGGATCCCAATAGTCCCTAGCACAGATACGCAGTATTTT

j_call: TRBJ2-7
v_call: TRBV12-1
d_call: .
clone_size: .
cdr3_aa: CASIILAGGSGEQYF
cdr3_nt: TGTGCCAGCATTATACTAGCGGGAGGATCGGGCGAGCAGTACTTC

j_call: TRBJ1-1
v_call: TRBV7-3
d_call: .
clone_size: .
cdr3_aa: CASSSKGGNTEAFF
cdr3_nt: TGTGCCAGCAGCTCTAAGGGTGGGAACACTGAAGCTTTCTTT

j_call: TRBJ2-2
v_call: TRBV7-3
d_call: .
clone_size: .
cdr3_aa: CASSPLVGTGELFF
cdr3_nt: TGTGCCAGCAGCCCCTTAGTGGGCACCGGGGAGCTGTTTTTT

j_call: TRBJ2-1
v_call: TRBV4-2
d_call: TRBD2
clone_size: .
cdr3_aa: CASSQEGPSGTYNEQFF
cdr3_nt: TGTGCCAGCAGCCAAGAGGGCCCTAGCGGGACCTACAATGAGCAGTTCTTC

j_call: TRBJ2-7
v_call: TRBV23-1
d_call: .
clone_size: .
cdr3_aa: CASSQPFSHLYEQYF
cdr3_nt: TGCGCCAGCAGTCAACCGTTTAGCCACCTCTACGAGCAGTACTTC

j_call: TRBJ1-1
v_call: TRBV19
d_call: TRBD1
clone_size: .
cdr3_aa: CASSRGQGARGAFF
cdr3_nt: TGTGCCAGTAGTCGTGGACAGGGGGCGCGAGGAGCTTTCTTT

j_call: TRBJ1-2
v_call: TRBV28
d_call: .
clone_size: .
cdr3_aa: CASRPQGLGYGYTF
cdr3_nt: TGTGCCAGCAGACCTCAGGGGTTGGGCTATGGCTACACCTTC

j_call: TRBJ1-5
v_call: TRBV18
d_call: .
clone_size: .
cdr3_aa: CASSPGGPNQPQHF
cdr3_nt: TGTGCCAGCTCACCGGGGGGGCCCAATCAGCCCCAGCATTTT

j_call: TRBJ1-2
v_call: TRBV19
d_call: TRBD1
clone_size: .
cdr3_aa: CASRTPAANDRGNYGYTF
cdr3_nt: TGTGCCAGCCGAACCCCCGCCGCCAATGACAGGGGCAACTATGGCTACACCTTC

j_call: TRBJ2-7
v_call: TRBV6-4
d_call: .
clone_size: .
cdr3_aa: CASSEDRYSYEQYF
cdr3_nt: TGTGCCAGCAGTGAAGACAGGTACTCCTACGAGCAGTACTTC

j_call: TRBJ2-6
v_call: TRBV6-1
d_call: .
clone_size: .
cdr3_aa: CAPTQIGSGANVLTF
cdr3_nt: TGTGCGCCGACCCAGATCGGATCTGGGGCCAACGTCCTGACTTTC

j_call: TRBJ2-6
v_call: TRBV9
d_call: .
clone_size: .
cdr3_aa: CASSREPSGANVLTF
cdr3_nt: TGTGCCAGTTCGAGGGAGCCCTCTGGGGCCAACGTCCTGACTTTC

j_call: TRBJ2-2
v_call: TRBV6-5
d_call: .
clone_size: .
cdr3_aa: CASSYSISVPELFF
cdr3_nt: TGTGCCAGCAGTTACTCGATTAGCGTTCCGGAGCTGTTTTTT

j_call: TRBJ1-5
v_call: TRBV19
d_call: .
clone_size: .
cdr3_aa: CASSISLSSNQPQHF
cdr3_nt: TGTGCCAGTAGTATTTCCCTGAGTAGCAATCAGCCCCAGCATTTT

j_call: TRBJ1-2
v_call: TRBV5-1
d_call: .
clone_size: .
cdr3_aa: CASSPGGGDYGYTF
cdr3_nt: TGCGCCAGCAGCCCCGGGGGGGGCGACTATGGCTACACCTTC

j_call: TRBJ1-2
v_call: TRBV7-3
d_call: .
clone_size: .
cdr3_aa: CASSPIAGDRNGYTF
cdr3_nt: TGTGCCAGCAGCCCTATTGCGGGGGACCGGAATGGCTACACCTTC

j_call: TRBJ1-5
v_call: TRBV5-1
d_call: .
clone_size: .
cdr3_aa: CASSLAGGRQPQHF
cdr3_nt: TGCGCCAGCAGCTTGGCGGGGGGTAGGCAGCCCCAGCATTTT

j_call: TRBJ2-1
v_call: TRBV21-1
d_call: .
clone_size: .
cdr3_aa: CASRTSGMLFF
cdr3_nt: TGTGCCAGCAGGACTAGCGGGATGTTGTTCTTC

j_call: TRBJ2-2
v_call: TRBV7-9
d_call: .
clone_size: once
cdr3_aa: CASSSGRTGELFF
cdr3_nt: TGTGCCAGCAGCTCCGGGCGTACCGGGGAGCTGTTTTTT

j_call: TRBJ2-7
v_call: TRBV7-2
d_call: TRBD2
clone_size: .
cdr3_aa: CASSPYGRVPYEQYF
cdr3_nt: TGTGCCAGCAGCCCCTACGGGAGGGTCCCCTACGAGCAGTACTTC

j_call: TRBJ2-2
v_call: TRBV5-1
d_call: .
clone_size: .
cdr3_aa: CASSLLSDSYTGELFF
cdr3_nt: TGCGCCAGCAGCTTACTATCGGACAGCTACACCGGGGAGCTGTTTTTT

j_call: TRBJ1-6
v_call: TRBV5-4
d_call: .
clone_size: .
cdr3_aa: CASSPQGVYNSPLHF
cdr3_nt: TGTGCCAGCAGCCCGCAGGGAGTTTATAATTCACCCCTCCACTTT

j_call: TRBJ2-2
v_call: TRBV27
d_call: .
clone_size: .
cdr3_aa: CASSRPIGPNTGELFF
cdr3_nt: TGTGCCAGCAGCCGCCCGATAGGCCCGAACACCGGGGAGCTGTTTTTT

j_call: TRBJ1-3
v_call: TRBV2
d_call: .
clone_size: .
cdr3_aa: CASRGGNSGNTIYF
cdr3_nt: TGTGCCAGCCGCGGGGGGAACTCTGGAAACACCATATATTTT

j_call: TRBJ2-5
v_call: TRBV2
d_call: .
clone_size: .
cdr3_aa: CASKGGGIETQYF
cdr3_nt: TGTGCCAGCAAAGGAGGGGGCATAGAGACCCAGTACTTC

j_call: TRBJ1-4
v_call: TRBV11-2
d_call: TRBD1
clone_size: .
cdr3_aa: CASRDIRQGRREKLFF
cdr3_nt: TGTGCCAGCAGGGACATTCGACAGGGGAGAAGGGAAAAACTGTTTTTT

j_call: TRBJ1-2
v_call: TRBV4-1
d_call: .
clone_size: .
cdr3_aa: CASSQDRAVGGGYTF
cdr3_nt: TGCGCCAGCAGCCAAGACAGGGCCGTCGGAGGGGGCTACACCTTC

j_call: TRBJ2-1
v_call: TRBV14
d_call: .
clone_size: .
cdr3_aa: CASSQVLGSYNEQFF
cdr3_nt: TGTGCCAGCAGCCAAGTGTTAGGTTCCTACAATGAGCAGTTCTTC

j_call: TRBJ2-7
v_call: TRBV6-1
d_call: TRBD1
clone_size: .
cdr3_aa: CASSGPGQGSYEQYF
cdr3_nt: TGTGCCAGCAGTGGACCGGGACAGGGTTCGTACGAGCAGTACTTC

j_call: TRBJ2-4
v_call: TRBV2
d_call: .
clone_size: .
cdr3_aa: CASSDSRLSKNIQYF
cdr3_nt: TGTGCCAGCAGTGATTCGCGACTTTCCAAAAACATTCAGTACTTC

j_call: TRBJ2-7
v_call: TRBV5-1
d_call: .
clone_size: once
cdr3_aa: CASSSQGGVYEQYF
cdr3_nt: TGCGCCAGCAGCTCCCAGGGGGGCGTTTACGAGCAGTACTTC